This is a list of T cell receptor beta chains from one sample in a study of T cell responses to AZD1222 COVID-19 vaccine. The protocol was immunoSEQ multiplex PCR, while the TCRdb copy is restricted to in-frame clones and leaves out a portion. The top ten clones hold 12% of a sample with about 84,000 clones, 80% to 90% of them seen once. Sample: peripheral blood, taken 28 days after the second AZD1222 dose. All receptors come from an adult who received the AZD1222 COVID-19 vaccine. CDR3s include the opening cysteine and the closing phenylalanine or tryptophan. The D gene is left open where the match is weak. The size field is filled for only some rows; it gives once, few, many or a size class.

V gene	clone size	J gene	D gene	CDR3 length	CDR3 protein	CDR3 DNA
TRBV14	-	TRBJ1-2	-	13	CASSHSTNYGYTF	TGTGCCAGCAGCCACAGCACTAACTATGGCTACACCTTC
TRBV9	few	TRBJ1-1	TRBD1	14	CASSVAAGGTEAFF	TGTGCCAGCAGCGTAGCCGCAGGGGGCACTGAAGCTTTCTTT
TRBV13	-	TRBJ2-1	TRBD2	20	CASSPRTGLAGGISYNEQFF	TGTGCCAGCAGCCCACGAACGGGACTAGCGGGAGGGATCTCCTACAATGAGCAGTTCTTC
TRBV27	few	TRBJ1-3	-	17	CASSRNKGGGSGNTIYF	TGTGCCAGCAGTCGGAACAAGGGTGGGGGGTCTGGAAACACCATATATTTT
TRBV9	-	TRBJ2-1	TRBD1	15	CASSPPGQLNNEQFF	TGTGCCAGCAGCCCTCCGGGACAGCTAAACAATGAGCAGTTCTTC
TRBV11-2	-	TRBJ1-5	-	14	CASSPPGFNQPQHF	TGTGCCAGCAGCCCACCGGGCTTCAATCAGCCCCAGCATTTT
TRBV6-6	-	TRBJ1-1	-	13	CASRIRGVGEAFF	TGTGCCAGCAGAATCCGGGGCGTTGGTGAAGCTTTCTTT
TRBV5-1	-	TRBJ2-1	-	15	CASSLDPTRPHEQFF	TGCGCCAGCAGCTTGGATCCGACCCGCCCCCATGAGCAGTTCTTC
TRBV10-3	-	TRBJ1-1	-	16	CAISEGQGRGSTEAFF	TGTGCCATCAGTGAGGGCCAGGGACGGGGGTCCACTGAAGCTTTCTTT
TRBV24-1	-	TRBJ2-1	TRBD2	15	CATSESLAVYNEQFF	TGTGCCACCAGTGAGTCACTAGCGGTCTACAATGAGCAGTTCTTC
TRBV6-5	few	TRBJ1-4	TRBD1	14	CASSSQGVGEKLFF	TGTGCCAGCAGCTCACAGGGGGTCGGTGAAAAACTGTTTTTT
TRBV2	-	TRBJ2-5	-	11	CASSLQETQYF	TGTGCCAGCAGCCTCCAAGAGACCCAGTACTTC
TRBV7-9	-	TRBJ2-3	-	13	CATRLGSTDTQYF	TGTGCCACCCGACTGGGTAGCACAGATACGCAGTATTTT
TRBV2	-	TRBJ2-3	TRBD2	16	CASGVPSGGNTDTQYF	TGTGCCAGCGGGGTTCCTAGCGGGGGCAACACAGATACGCAGTATTTT
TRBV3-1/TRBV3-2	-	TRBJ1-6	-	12	CASSTRTPPLHF	TGTGCCAGCAGCACCCGTACGCCACCCCTCCACTTT
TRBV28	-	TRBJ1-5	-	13	CASSSDVPVPQHF	TGTGCCAGCAGCTCTGACGTTCCGGTCCCCCAGCATTTT
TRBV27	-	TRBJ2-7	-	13	CASSPEGNHEQYF	TGTGCCAGCAGTCCCGAAGGGAACCACGAGCAGTACTTC
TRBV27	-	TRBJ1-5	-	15	CASSLRQGLNQPQHF	TGTGCCAGCAGTTTACGGCAGGGGCTAAATCAGCCCCAGCATTTT
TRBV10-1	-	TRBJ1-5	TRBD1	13	CASSRDRDQPQHF	TGCGCCAGCAGCCGGGACAGGGACCAGCCCCAGCATTTT
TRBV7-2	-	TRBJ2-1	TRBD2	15	CASSLDTSGHNEQFF	TGTGCCAGCAGCTTAGACACTAGCGGCCACAATGAGCAGTTCTTC
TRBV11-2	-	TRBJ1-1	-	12	CASSPSAVGAFF	TGTGCCAGCAGCCCCTCAGCAGTGGGAGCTTTCTTT
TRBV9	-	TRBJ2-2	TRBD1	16	CASSRKGQGFPGELFF	TGTGCCAGCAGTAGAAAGGGACAGGGGTTCCCCGGGGAGCTGTTTTTT
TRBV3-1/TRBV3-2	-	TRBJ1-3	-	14	CASSLQGSGNTIYF	TGTGCCAGCAGCCTACAGGGCTCTGGAAACACCATATATTTT
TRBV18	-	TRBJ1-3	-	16	CASSPVERGTGNTIYF	TGTGCCAGCTCACCAGTGGAAAGGGGAACTGGAAACACCATATATTTT
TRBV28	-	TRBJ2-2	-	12	CASSLNFGELFF	TGTGCCAGCAGTTTGAACTTCGGGGAGCTGTTTTTT
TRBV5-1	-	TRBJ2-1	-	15	CASRLWGEPHNEQFF	TGCGCCAGCAGACTGTGGGGGGAACCCCACAATGAGCAGTTCTTC
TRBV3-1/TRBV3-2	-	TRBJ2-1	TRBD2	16	CASSQAELAGAGEQFF	TGTGCCAGCAGCCAAGCAGAGCTAGCGGGAGCGGGTGAGCAGTTCTTC
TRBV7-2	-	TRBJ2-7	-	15	CASSLAGTGTYEQYF	TGTGCCAGCAGCTTGGCCGGGACTGGGACCTACGAGCAGTACTTC
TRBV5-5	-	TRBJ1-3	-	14	CASSLEQHSHTIYF	TGTGCCAGCAGCTTGGAACAGCATTCCCACACCATATATTTT
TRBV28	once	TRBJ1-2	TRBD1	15	CASSLPGQGLYGYTF	TGTGCCAGCAGTTTACCGGGACAGGGCTTATATGGCTACACCTTC
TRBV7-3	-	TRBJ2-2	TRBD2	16	CASSLTLAGVSGELFF	TGTGCCAGCAGCTTAACACTAGCGGGAGTCTCCGGGGAGCTGTTTTTT